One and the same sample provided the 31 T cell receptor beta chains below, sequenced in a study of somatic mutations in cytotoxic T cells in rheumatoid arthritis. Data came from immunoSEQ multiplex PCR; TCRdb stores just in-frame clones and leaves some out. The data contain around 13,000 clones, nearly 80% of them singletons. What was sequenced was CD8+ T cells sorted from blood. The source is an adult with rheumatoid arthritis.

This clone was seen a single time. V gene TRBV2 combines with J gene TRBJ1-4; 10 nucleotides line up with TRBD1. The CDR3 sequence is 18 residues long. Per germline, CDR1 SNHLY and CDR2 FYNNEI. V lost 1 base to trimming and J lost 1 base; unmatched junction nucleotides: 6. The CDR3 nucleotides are TGTGCCAGCAGTGAAGGGGACAGGGGACCACTAACTAATGAAAAACTGTTTTTT. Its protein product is CASSEGDRGPLTNEKLFF.

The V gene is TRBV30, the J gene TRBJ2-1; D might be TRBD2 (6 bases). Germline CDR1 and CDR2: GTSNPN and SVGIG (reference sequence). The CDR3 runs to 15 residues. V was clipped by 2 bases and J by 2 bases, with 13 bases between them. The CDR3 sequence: CAWSLRTTTYNEQFF. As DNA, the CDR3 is TGTGCCTGGAGTCTCAGGACTACAACCTACAATGAGCAGTTCTTC.

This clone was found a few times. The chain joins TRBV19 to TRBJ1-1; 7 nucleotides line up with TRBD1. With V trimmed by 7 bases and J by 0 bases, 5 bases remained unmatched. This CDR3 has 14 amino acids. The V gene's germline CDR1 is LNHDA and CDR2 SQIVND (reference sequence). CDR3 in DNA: TGTGCCAGTACCCTACAGGGGATGAACACTGAAGCTTTCTTT. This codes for CASTLQGMNTEAFF. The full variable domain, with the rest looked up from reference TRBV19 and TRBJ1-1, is DGGITQSPKYLFRKEGQNVTLSCEQNLNHDAMYWYRQDPGQGLRLIYYSQIVNDFQKGDIAEGYSVSREKKESFPLTVTSAQKNPTAFYLCASTLQGMNTEAFFGQGTRLTVV.

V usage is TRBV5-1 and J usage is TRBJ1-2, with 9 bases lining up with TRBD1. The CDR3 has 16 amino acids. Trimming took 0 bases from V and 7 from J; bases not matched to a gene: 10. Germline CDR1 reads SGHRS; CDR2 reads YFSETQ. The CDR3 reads CASSLDLQGAIRGYTF. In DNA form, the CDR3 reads TGCGCCAGCAGCTTGGATTTACAGGGGGCAATACGTGGCTACACCTTC.

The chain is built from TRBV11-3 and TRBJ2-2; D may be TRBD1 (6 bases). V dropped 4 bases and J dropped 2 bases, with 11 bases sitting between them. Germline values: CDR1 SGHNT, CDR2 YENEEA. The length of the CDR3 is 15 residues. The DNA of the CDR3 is TGTGCCAGCAGCTATTACAGGGAAAACACCGGGGAGCTGTTTTTT. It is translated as CASSYYRENTGELFF.

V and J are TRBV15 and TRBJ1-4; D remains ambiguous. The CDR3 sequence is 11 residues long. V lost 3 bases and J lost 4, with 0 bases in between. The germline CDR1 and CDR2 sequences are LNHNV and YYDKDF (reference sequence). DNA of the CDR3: TGTGCCACCAGCAGTAATGAAAAACTGTTTTTT. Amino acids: CATSSNEKLFF. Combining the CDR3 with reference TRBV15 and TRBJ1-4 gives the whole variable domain DAMVIQNPRYQVTQFGKPVTLSCSQTLNHNVMYWYQQKSSQAPKLLFHYYDKDFNNEADTPDNFQSRRPNTSFCFLDIRSPGLGDTAMYLCATSSNEKLFFGSGTQLSVL.

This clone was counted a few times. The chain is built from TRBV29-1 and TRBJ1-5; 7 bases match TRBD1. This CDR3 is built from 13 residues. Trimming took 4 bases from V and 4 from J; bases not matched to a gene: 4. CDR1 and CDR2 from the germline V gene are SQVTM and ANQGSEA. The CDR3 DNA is TGCAGCGTTGGCAGGGGGTTGAATCAGCCCCAGCATTTT. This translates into CSVGRGLNQPQHF.

The CDR3 here is CASSQAYGHLNSPLHF. DNA for the CDR3: TGCGCCAGCAGCCAAGCTTATGGACACCTGAATTCACCCCTCCACTTT. J is TRBJ1-6 and V is TRBV4-1; the D gene is possibly TRBD1 (5 bases). The CDR3 extends over 16 amino acids. V lost 1 base, J lost 7 bases, and 14 bases lay in between. CDR1 MGHRA and CDR2 YSYEKL come from the germline V gene.

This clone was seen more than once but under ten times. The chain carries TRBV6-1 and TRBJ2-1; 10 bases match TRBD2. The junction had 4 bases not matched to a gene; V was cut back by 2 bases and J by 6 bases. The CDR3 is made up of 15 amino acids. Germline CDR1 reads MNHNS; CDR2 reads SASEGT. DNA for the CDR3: TGTGCCAGCAGTGAAAGGGCTAGCGGGAGCAATGAGCAGTTCTTC. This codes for CASSERASGSNEQFF.

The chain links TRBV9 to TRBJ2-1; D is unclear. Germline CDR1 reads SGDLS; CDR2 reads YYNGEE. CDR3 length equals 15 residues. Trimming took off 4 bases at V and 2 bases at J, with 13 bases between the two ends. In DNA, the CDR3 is TGTGCCAGCAGCTTGACCCAATCCGCCTACAATGAGCAGTTCTTC. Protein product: CASSLTQSAYNEQFF.

The CDR3 nucleotides are TGTGCCAGCAGCTATCCGGGACAGGAACTGAAACTGTTTTTT. Translation gives CASSYPGQELKLFF. The rearrangement uses TRBV7-9 and TRBJ1-4, with 8 bases lining up with TRBD1. The CDR3 runs 14 residues. Germline V CDR1 and CDR2: SEHNR, FQNEAQ (reference sequence). Unmatched junction bases numbered 9, after V lost 4 bases and J lost 11 bases. The full variable domain, in which reference TRBV7-9 and TRBJ1-4 provide the parts outside the CDR3, is DTGVSQNPRHKITKRGQNVTFRCDPISEHNRLYWYRQTLGQGPEFLTYFQNEAQLEKSRLLSDRFSAERPKGSFSTLEIQRTEQGDSAMYLCASSYPGQELKLFFGSGTQLSVL.

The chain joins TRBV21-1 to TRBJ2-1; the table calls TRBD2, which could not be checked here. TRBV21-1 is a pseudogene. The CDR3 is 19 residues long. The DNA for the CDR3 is TGTGCCAGCAGTAAAAGAGTCGCTAGCGGGGGGGGGTCCTACAATGAGCAGTTCTTC. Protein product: CASSKRVASGGGSYNEQFF.

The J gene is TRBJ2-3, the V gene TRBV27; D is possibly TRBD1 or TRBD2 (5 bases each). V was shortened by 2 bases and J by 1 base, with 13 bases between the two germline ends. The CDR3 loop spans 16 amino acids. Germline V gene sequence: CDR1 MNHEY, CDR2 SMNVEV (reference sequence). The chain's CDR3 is CASSLIRVGGTDTQYF. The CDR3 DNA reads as TGTGCCAGCAGTTTAATAAGGGTGGGGGGCACAGATACGCAGTATTTT.

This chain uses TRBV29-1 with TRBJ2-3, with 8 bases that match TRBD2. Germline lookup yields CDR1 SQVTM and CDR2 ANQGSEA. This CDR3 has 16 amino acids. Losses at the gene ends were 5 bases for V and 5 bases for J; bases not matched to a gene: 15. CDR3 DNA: TGCAGCGTTTCCCCGGCGGGCGGGAGCGGGAGAGATACGCAGTATTTT. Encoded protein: CSVSPAGGSGRDTQYF.

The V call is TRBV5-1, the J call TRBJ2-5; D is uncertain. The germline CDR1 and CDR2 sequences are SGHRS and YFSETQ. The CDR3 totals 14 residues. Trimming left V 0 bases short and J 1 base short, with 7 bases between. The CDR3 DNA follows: TGCGCCAGCAGCTTGGGATTTTTCCAAGAGACCCAGTACTTC. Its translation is CASSLGFFQETQYF.

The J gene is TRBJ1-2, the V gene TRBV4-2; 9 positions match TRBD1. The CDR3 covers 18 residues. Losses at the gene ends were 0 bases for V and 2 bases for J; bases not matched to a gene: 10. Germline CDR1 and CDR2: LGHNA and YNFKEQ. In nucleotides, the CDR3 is TGTGCCAGCAGCCAAGATGAAGGGACAGGGTATGTAAACTATGGCTACACCTTC. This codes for CASSQDEGTGYVNYGYTF.

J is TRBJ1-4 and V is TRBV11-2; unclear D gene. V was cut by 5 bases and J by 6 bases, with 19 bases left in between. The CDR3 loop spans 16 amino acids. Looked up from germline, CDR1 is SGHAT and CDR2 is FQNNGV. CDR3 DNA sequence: TGTGCCAGCAGCCACAGTTGGGGAAGAAGAGATGAAAAACTGTTTTTT. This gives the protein CASSHSWGRRDEKLFF. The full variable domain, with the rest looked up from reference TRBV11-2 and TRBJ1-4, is EAGVAQSPRYKIIEKRQSVAFWCNPISGHATLYWYQQILGQGPKLLIQFQNNGVVDDSQLPKDRFSAERLKGVDSTLKIQPAKLEDSAVYLCASSHSWGRRDEKLFFGSGTQLSVL.

The CDR3 nucleotides read TGTGCCAGCTCACCACAGGGTGAAGGGTCCTACGAGCAGTACTTC. It codes for CASSPQGEGSYEQYF. The genes are TRBV18 and TRBJ2-7; D remains unclear. Germline V lookup: CDR1 KGHSH, CDR2 LQKENI. The V end lost 1 base, the J end lost 1 base, and 11 bases lay between the germline ends. The CDR3 contains 15 residues.

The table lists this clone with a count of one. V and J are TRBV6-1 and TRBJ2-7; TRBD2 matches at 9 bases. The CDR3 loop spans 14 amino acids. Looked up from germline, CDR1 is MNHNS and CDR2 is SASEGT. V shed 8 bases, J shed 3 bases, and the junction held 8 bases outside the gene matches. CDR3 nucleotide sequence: TGTGCCAGCGGAGGGCGGGAGGGCCTCTACGAGCAGTACTTC. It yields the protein CASGGREGLYEQYF.

The CDR3 region is CATSTSGGDYEQYF. Written as DNA, the CDR3 is TGTGCCACCAGCACGTCAGGGGGAGACTACGAGCAGTACTTC. The gene calls are TRBV15 and TRBJ2-7, with 7 bases aligning to TRBD1. The V and J ends lost 4 bases and 3 bases, in that order; junction bases with no gene match: 6. This CDR3 has 14 residues. Per germline, CDR1 LNHNV and CDR2 YYDKDF (reference sequence).

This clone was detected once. CDR3 loop: CASRTHGDGSYEQYF. DNA for the CDR3: TGTGCCAGCAGAACCCACGGTGACGGATCCTACGAGCAGTACTTC. V is TRBV27 and J is TRBJ2-7; D is uncertain. V was shortened by 6 bases and J by 1 base, with 16 bases between the two germline ends. From germline, CDR1 is MNHEY and CDR2 SMNVEV (reference sequence). This CDR3 has 15 residues.

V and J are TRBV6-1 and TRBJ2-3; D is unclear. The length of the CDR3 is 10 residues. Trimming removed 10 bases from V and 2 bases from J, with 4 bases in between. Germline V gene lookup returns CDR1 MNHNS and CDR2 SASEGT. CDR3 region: CATNTDTQYF. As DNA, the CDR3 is TGTGCCACCAACACAGATACGCAGTATTTT.

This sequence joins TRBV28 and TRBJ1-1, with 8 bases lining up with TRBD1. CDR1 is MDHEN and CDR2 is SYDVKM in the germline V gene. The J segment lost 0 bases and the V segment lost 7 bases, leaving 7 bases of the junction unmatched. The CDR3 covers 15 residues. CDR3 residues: CASTWTGMMNTEAFF. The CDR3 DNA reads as TGTGCCAGCACCTGGACAGGGATGATGAACACTGAAGCTTTCTTT.

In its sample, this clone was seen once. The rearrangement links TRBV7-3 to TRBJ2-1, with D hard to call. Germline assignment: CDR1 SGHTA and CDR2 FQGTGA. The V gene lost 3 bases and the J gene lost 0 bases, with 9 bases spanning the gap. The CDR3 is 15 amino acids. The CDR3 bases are TGTGCCAGCAGCTTGGGCGGCCACTCCTACAATGAGCAGTTCTTC. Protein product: CASSLGGHSYNEQFF.

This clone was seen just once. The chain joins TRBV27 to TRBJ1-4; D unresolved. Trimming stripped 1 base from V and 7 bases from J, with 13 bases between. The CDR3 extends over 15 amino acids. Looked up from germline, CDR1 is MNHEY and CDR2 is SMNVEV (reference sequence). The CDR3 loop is CASSLLGLEGEKLFF. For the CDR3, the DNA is TGTGCCAGCAGTTTATTGGGCCTTGAGGGTGAAAAACTGTTTTTT.

This chain's CDR3 is CASNDRDDSGYTF. The DNA of the CDR3 is TGTGCCAGCAATGACCGGGACGACAGCGGCTACACCTTC. The chain carries TRBV21-1 and TRBJ1-2. TRBV21-1 is a pseudogene segment. CDR3 size: 13 residues.

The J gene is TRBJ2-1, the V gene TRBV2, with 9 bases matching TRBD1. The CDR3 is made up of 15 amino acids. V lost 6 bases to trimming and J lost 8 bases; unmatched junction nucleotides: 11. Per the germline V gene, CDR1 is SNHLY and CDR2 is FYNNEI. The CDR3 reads CASRTGGSALDEQFF. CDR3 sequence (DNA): TGTGCCAGCAGAACAGGGGGCTCTGCGTTGGATGAGCAGTTCTTC.

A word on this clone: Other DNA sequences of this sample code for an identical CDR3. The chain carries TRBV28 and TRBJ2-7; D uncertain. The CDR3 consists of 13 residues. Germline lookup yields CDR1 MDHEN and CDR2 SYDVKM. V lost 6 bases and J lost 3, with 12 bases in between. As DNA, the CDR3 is TGTGCCAGCAGGGTAGTTGGGGTCTACGAGCAGTACTTC. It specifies CASRVVGVYEQYF.

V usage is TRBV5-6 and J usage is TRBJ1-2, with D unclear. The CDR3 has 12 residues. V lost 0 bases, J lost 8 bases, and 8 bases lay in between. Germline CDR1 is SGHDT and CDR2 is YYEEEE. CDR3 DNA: TGTGCCAGCAGCTTGGACGGCGACGGCTACACCTTC. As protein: CASSLDGDGYTF.

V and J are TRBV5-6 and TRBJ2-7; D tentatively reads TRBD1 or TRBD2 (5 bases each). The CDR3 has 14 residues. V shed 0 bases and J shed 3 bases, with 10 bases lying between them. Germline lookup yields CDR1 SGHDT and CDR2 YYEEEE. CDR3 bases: TGTGCCAGCAGCTTGGTAGGGGCGGGCTACGAGCAGTACTTC. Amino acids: CASSLVGAGYEQYF. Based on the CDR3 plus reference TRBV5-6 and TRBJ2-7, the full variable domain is DAGVTQSPTHLIKTRGQQVTLRCSPKSGHDTVSWYQQALGQGPQFIFQYYEEEERQRGNFPDRFSGHQFPNYSSELNVNALLLGDSALYLCASSLVGAGYEQYFGPGTRLTVT.

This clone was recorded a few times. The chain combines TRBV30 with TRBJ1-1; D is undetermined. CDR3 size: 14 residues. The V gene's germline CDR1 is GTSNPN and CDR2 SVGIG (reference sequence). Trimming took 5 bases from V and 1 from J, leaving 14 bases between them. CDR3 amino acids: CAWGRGKENTEAFF. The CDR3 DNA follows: TGTGCCTGGGGGAGAGGGAAGGAGAACACTGAAGCTTTCTTT.